This record looks at one T cell receptor beta chain sequence and its context. Trimming removed 4 bases at V and 8 bases at J, with 8 bases between. Per germline, CDR1 MNHEY and CDR2 SVGAGI. The CDR3 sequence is 11 residues long. This sample was included in a study of blood T cell repertoires in COVID-19. Background on the study: PBMCs, B-cell-depleted T cells, or T cells provided the cDNA or gDNA that made up the material.

Only in-frame clones appear in the TCRdb table, and some are missing; sequencing was by immunoSEQ multiplex PCR. The sample yields around 50,000 clones, roughly 88% seen once. This rearrangement joins TRBV6-5 to TRBJ1-2; no firm D call. This clonotype was sampled from a man aged 65 to 79 with acute or convalescent COVID-19. The specimen was peripheral blood. CDR3 sequence: CASSSGWGYTF. The CDR3 DNA reads TGTGCCAGCAGTTCAGGCTGGGGCTACACCTTC.